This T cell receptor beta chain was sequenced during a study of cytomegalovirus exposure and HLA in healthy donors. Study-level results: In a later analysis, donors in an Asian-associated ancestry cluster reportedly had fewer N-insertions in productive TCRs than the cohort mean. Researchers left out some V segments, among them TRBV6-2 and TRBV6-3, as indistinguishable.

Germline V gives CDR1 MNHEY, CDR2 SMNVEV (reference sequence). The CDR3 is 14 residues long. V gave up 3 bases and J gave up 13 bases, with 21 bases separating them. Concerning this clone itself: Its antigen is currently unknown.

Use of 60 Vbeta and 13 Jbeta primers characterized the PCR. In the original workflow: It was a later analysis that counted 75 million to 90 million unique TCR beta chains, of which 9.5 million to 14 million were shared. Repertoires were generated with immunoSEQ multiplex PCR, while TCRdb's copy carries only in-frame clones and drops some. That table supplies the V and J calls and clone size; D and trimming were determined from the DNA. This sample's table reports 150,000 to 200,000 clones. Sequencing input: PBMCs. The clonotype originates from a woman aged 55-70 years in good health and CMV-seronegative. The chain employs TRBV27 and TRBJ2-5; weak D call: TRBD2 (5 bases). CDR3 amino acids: CASSFPGKAVPRYF. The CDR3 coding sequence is TGTGCCAGCAGTTTCCCCGGGAAGGCGGTGCCTAGGTACTTC.